This T cell receptor beta chain was profiled in a study of T cell repertoires in cytomegalovirus infection. Background on the study: In the study, CMV epitopes included recently identified HLA-C-restricted and well-studied HLA-B-restricted ones.

The table lists this clonotype with a few counts. Its matching antigen is unknown. Looked up from germline, CDR1 is KGHSH and CDR2 is LQKENI. Trimming removed 2 bases from V and 2 bases from J, with 6 bases in between. This CDR3 is built from 13 residues. TCRdb re-called the reads with MiXCR, one entry per CDR3 protein. The data contain about 740,000 distinct CDR3 sequences, around 30% of them singletons. The rearrangement joins TRBV18 to TRBJ2-5; D unclear. The source of this sequence is a human donor in good health (CMV status not recorded). Some clones in this sample may be carry-over from other donors' samples. The specimen was cultured PBMCs, collected from culture after CMV antigen stimulation. DNA for the CDR3: TGTGCCAGCTCACCAATGCATCAAGAGACCCAGTACTTC. Translated, it gives CASSPMHQETQYF.